This T cell receptor (beta chain) was sequenced for a study of early T cells in non-severe SARS-CoV-2 infection. For the study at large: RNA in bulk from unsorted whole blood was sequenced, and chains were unpaired. Study findings and constraints: VDJdb-based annotation leaned toward anti-spike CD8 responses and missed private and CD4 specificities.

The sample holds a few counts of this clonotype. Its antigen is unidentified. Germline CDR1 is MDHEN and CDR2 is SYDVKM. The CDR3 spans 14 residues. V lost 5 bases, J lost 6 bases, and 16 bases lay in between. The TCR library protocol attached unique molecular identifiers to the individual cDNA molecules. Each CDR3 protein is one row after TCRdb ran MiXCR on the 5' RACE reads. The table includes over 50,000 distinct CDR3 sequences, roughly 8.8% detected once. V gene TRBV28 combines with J gene TRBJ1-1; TRBD1 is a possible D gene (5 bases). The TCR comes from an adult who was a healthcare worker with PCR-confirmed SARS-CoV-2 infection or an uninfected control (not recorded which). Input material: whole blood. As DNA, the CDR3 is TGTGCCAGCAGTGCCAGGGCGGGGGTCGCTGAAGCTTTCTTT. Protein: CASSARAGVAEAFF.